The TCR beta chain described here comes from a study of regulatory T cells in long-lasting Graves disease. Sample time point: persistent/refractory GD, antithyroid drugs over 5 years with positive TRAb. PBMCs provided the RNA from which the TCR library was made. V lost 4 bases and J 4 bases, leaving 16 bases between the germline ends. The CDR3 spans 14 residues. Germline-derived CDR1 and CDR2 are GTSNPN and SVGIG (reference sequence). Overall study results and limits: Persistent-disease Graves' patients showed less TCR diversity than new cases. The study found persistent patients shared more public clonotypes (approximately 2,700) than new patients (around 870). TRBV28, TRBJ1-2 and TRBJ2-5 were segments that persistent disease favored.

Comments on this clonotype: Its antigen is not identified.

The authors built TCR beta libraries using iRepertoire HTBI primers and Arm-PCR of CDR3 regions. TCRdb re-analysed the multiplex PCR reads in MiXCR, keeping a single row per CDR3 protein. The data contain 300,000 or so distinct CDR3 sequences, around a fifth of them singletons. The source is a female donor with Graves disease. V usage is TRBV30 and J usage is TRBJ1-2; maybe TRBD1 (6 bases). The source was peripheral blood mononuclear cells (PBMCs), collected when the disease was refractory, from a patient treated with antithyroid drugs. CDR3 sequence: CAWKAQGSIYGYTF. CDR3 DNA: TGTGCCTGGAAGGCGCAGGGGAGCATCTATGGCTACACCTTC.